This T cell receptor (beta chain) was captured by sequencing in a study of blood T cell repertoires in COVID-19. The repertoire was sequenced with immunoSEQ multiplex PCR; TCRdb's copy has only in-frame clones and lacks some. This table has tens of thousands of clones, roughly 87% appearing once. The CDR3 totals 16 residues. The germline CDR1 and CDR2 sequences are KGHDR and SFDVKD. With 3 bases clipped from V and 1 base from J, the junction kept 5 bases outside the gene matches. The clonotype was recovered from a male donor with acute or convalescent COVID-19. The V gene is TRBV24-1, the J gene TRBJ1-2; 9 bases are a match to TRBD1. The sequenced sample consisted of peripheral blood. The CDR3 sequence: CATSDPRTGDNYGYTF. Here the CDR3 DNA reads TGTGCCACCAGTGATCCCCGGACAGGGGATAACTATGGCTACACCTTC.